This is a list of T cell receptor beta chains from one sample in a study of T cells after yellow fever vaccination. Each CDR3 protein gets one entry after TCRdb re-called the 5' RACE reads with MiXCR. The data hold over 45,000 distinct CDR3 sequences, with approximately 7.7% observed a single time. The material was CD8+ T cells sorted from PBMCs, obtained on the day of the first yellow fever vaccination. These TCRs come from a man aged 18 to 29 who received the YFV17D yellow fever vaccine. The CDR3 runs from the conserved cysteine through the conserved F or W. A D gene is named only where the DNA matches it firmly. Size tells how often a clone was seen (once, few, many) or the class of an expanded clone, and some rows leave it out.

TRBV5-6,NA,TRBJ1-1,TRBD1,CASSLVWDRPNTEAFF,TGTGCCAGCAGCTTGGTTTGGGACAGGCCGAACACTGAAGCTTTCTTT
TRBV2,many,TRBJ2-7,TRBD1,CASTETGTGYIYEQYF,TGTGCCAGCACCGAAACCGGGACAGGTTATATATACGAGCAGTACTTC
TRBV7-9,few,TRBJ1-2,NA,CASSLARGPIYGYTF,TGTGCCAGCAGCTTGGCCCGAGGACCGATCTATGGCTACACCTTC
TRBV20-1,NA,TRBJ1-1,NA,CSARERGENTEAFF,TGCAGTGCTAGAGAAAGGGGGGAGAACACTGAAGCTTTCTTT
TRBV23-1,few,TRBJ1-5,NA,CASSRGNQPQHF,TGCGCCAGCAGTCGAGGGAATCAGCCCCAGCATTTT
TRBV7-2,few,TRBJ2-5,TRBD1,CASSRTGRYQETQYF,TGTGCCAGCAGCCGGACAGGGAGGTACCAAGAGACCCAGTACTTC
TRBV14,many,TRBJ2-7,NA,CASRTDSYEQYF,TGTGCCAGCAGGACAGACTCCTACGAGCAGTACTTC
TRBV7-7,many,TRBJ2-1,TRBD1,CASSDRPGGNEQFF,TGTGCCAGCAGCGATCGACCAGGGGGCAATGAGCAGTTCTTC
TRBV12-3/TRBV12-4,many,TRBJ2-1,NA,CAIGVIEQFF,TGTGCCATCGGGGTTATTGAGCAGTTCTTC
TRBV7-9,NA,TRBJ2-3,NA,CASSLYGLGSSTDTQYF,TGTGCCAGCAGCCTTTACGGGTTAGGTAGCTCCACAGATACGCAGTATTTT
TRBV7-3,many,TRBJ2-7,TRBD2,CASSLGGGSYEQYF,TGTGCCAGCAGCTTAGGCGGGGGCTCCTACGAGCAGTACTTC
TRBV12-3/TRBV12-4,many,TRBJ2-5,TRBD1,CASRGDRGETQYF,TGTGCCAGTAGGGGGGACAGGGGGGAGACCCAGTACTTC
TRBV6-6,NA,TRBJ1-1,NA,CTLGAMGTEAFF,TGTACTCTTGGGGCCATGGGGACTGAAGCTTTCTTT
TRBV5-6,few,TRBJ2-1,TRBD1,CASSKTGLVSGGDEQFF,TGTGCCAGCAGCAAGACAGGGTTGGTTTCGGGTGGCGATGAGCAGTTCTTC
TRBV4-2,many,TRBJ2-1,TRBD1,CASSHVTGGNADEQFF,TGTGCCAGCAGCCATGTGACAGGGGGTAATGCGGATGAGCAGTTCTTC
TRBV4-1,few,TRBJ1-3,NA,CASSQEGNTIYF,TGCGCCAGCAGCCAAGAAGGAAACACCATATATTTT
TRBV12-3/TRBV12-4,many,TRBJ2-7,TRBD1,CASSGTGFDEQYF,TGTGCCAGCAGCGGGACAGGGTTTGACGAGCAGTACTTC
TRBV7-3,many,TRBJ2-7,NA,CASSLEAGWYEQYF,TGTGCCAGCAGCTTAGAGGCAGGGTGGTATGAGCAGTACTTC
TRBV6-5,NA,TRBJ1-3,NA,CATYDNRNTIYF,TGTGCCACCTACGACAACAGAAACACCATATATTTT
TRBV10-3,medium-sized,TRBJ2-2,TRBD1,CAISESQQGTGELFF,TGTGCCATCAGTGAGTCCCAACAGGGGACCGGGGAGCTGTTTTTT
TRBV11-2,few,TRBJ2-1,NA,CASSLGGGRGSSYNEQFF,TGTGCCAGCAGCTTAGGAGGAGGACGGGGGAGCTCCTACAATGAGCAGTTCTTC
TRBV5-6,few,TRBJ2-3,TRBD2,CASGTSGGAADTQYF,TGTGCCAGCGGGACTAGCGGGGGGGCCGCAGATACGCAGTATTTT
TRBV9,few,TRBJ2-2,TRBD2,CASSPGGGQGGELFF,TGTGCCAGCAGCCCCGGGGGGGGCCAGGGCGGGGAGCTGTTTTTT
TRBV5-1,NA,TRBJ2-2,TRBD1,CASSSYPLTGGANTGELFF,TGCGCCAGCAGCTCATACCCCTTAACAGGGGGCGCGAACACCGGGGAGCTGTTTTTT
TRBV5-4,few,TRBJ1-4,NA,CASSLAPTTSTNEKLFF,TGTGCCAGCAGCTTGGCCCCAACCACCTCAACTAATGAAAAACTGTTTTTT
TRBV5-1,many,TRBJ2-3,NA,CASKSSVLRYTQYF,TGCGCCAGCAAGAGCTCGGTGCTTCGGTATACGCAGTATTTT
TRBV7-8,many,TRBJ2-2,NA,CASSPRRGTGEWTGELFF,TGTGCCAGCAGCCCAAGGAGGGGCACGGGAGAGTGGACCGGGGAGCTGTTTTTT
TRBV3-1,many,TRBJ2-3,TRBD1,CASSQDRGQPDTQYF,TGTGCCAGCAGCCAAGACAGGGGGCAGCCAGATACGCAGTATTTT
TRBV20-1,NA,TRBJ2-1,NA,CSADTGPPEQFF,TGCAGTGCCGACACTGGCCCCCCTGAGCAGTTCTTC
TRBV15,NA,TRBJ1-5,TRBD1,CATTQGDSNQPQHF,TGTGCCACCACCCAGGGGGATAGCAATCAGCCCCAGCATTTT
TRBV4-3,many,TRBJ1-2,TRBD1,CASSQGTGVIEGYTF,TGCGCCAGCAGCCAAGGGACAGGGGTAATAGAAGGCTACACCTTC
TRBV5-1,NA,TRBJ2-2,TRBD1,CASSSDRAPTGELFF,TGCGCCAGCAGCTCGGACAGGGCCCCCACCGGGGAGCTGTTTTTT
TRBV20-1,many,TRBJ1-1,NA,CSAVQGTEAFF,TGCAGTGCCGTACAGGGCACTGAAGCTTTCTTT
TRBV27,few,TRBJ2-1,NA,CASSELLGEQFF,TGTGCCAGCAGTGAGCTCTTGGGTGAGCAGTTCTTC
TRBV7-9,many,TRBJ1-1,NA,CASSLIGGVNTEAFF,TGTGCCAGCAGCTTAATCGGAGGGGTAAACACTGAAGCTTTCTTT
TRBV25-1,few,TRBJ1-4,TRBD1,CASSEINRGGVPELFF,TGTGCCAGCAGTGAAATCAACAGGGGGGGCGTCCCTGAACTGTTTTTT
TRBV7-9,many,TRBJ2-5,TRBD1,CASSLGQGVKETQYF,TGTGCCAGCAGCTTAGGGCAGGGGGTGAAGGAGACCCAGTACTTC
TRBV14,few,TRBJ2-7,TRBD2,CASSPGASGGSYEQYF,TGTGCCAGCAGCCCGGGGGCCAGCGGGGGATCCTACGAGCAGTACTTC
TRBV5-4,many,TRBJ2-1,NA,CASSPWPRNEQFF,TGTGCCAGCAGCCCGTGGCCGAGGAATGAGCAGTTCTTC
TRBV7-9,NA,TRBJ1-4,NA,CASSCDPDWEKLFF,TGTGCCAGCAGCTGTGACCCTGATTGGGAAAAACTGTTTTTT
TRBV4-3,many,TRBJ2-1,NA,CASSQGWPSSYNEQFF,TGCGCCAGCAGCCAAGGGTGGCCGAGCTCCTACAATGAGCAGTTCTTC
TRBV18,few,TRBJ1-2,NA,CASSLLDRGGYGYTF,TGTGCCAGCTCACTACTCGACAGAGGGGGCTATGGCTACACCTTC
TRBV12-3/TRBV12-4,many,TRBJ2-1,TRBD1,CASRLTVLSGQGFGEQFF,TGTGCCAGCAGACTTACGGTACTCTCGGGACAGGGTTTCGGTGAGCAGTTCTTC
TRBV7-9,NA,TRBJ1-1,TRBD1,CASSLSGQGMNTEAFF,TGTGCCAGCAGCCTCTCGGGACAGGGGATGAACACTGAAGCTTTCTTT
TRBV7-6,NA,TRBJ2-3,TRBD2,CASSSPQRGSNPTQYF,TGTGCCAGCAGCTCCCCACAGCGGGGGTCGAATCCTACGCAGTATTTT
TRBV5-5,few,TRBJ2-3,TRBD2,CASSWGRASTDTQYF,TGTGCCAGCAGCTGGGGGAGGGCTAGCACAGATACGCAGTATTTT
TRBV4-1,NA,TRBJ1-1,NA,CASSQENLNTEAFF,TGCGCCAGCAGCCAAGAGAACCTGAACACTGAAGCTTTCTTT
TRBV4-3,few,TRBJ2-1,TRBD2,CASSPHPLLAPYNEQFF,TGCGCCAGCAGCCCACATCCCCTACTAGCGCCCTACAATGAGCAGTTCTTC